The entry below gives a single T cell receptor (beta chain) sequence along with its context. It has no known antigen specificity. Per-base qualities were not stored, and no clone one base away is much larger. Other nucleotide sequences from this sample produce the same CDR3. The time point tag for this specimen amounts to: baseline before first vaccination. The vaccinee samples were drawn from two UK trials, COV001 and COV002, one of which was a single-blind randomized controlled phase 2/3 trial testing AZD1222 (ChAdOx1 nCoV-19) in healthy adults. For TCRbeta chain sequencing, PBMC samples from trial participants were taken at day 0 and at day 28 after the second dose. The CDR3 regions of human TCRbeta chains were analyzed by immunosequencing. In the authors' own workflow: TCRs in the repertoires were matched against a reference library of SARS-CoV-2-specific TCRs that had been generated with the MIRA antigen-specificity platform. Breadth meant the fraction of unique TCRs that were SARS-CoV-2-associated, whereas depth meant the fraction of total T cells that were SARS-CoV-2-associated. Using the MIRA data, each spike-specific TCR was assigned both to the spike region to which the TCR was reactive and to a CD4 or CD8 class. Log10-transformed breadth and depth values were compared by one-way ANOVA with Sidak's multiple comparisons tests. TCRdb provides this immuneACCESS table in a form limited to in-frame rearrangements. Some clones are lacking; in checked studies, under half of them reflect an unresolved V gene, and why the rest are absent is not known. D and trimming come from the DNA, and the V and J calls and clone size come from that table. A total of 140,000 to 150,000 clones appear in this sample, just over 90% of them only once. In total, the top ten clones hold approximately 2% of the sample.

The source of the sample is a study of T cell responses to AZD1222 COVID-19 vaccine (dated by TCRdb to the early 2020s). For context, the study as a whole: AZD1222 recipients given second doses at about 4 weeks or at about 12 weeks were pooled, since spike-specific TCR depth and breadth were not found to differ between the two schedules. Trial participants were enrolled by age into subgroups of 18-55, 56-69 and 70-plus years, and roughly 160, 29 and 62 TCR-sequenced participants, respectively, were included in these subgroups. TCR sequencing covered 230 or so trial participants: 207 given two doses of AZD1222 and 26 given two doses of MenACWY control vaccine. Overall study results and their limits: The 56-69-year group was small, and its depth increase did not reach significance, likely because of low power. Participants were mostly white British and included more females than males, and it was suggested by the authors that clonal diversity may have been underestimated. Spike-specific TCR breadth and depth rose significantly after two AZD1222 doses compared with day 0 and with MenACWY recipients. Because no day 14 peak-response samples were available, repertoires were characterized only after the peak T cell response. Epitopes outside the regions mutated in the B.1.351 and B.1.1.7 variants were reportedly recognized by nearly half of the unique spike-specific TCRs. Vaccine-associated CD4 TCRs spanned the whole spike protein, with dominant responses in regions 160-218 and 743-854. Only 5 to 7 AZD1222 recipients were SARS-CoV-2 seropositive at baseline, limiting conclusions about previously exposed vaccinees.

Taken from the germline V gene, the CDR1 and CDR2 loops are SQVTM and ANQGSEA. V and J are trimmed by 6 bases and 0 bases, and the gene matches miss 2 bases of the junction. Counted from cysteine to phenylalanine, this CDR3 has 13 amino acids. The CDR3 DNA has 39 bases and is translated from base 1. The sequence links TRBV29-1 to TRBJ2-1, with 7 bases matching TRBD2. The source is an adult in good health. The sequencing used peripheral blood, collected on day 0 of AZD1222 vaccination. CDR3 sequence: CSVGGSSYNEQFF. The base sequence is TGCAGCGTAGGCGGGAGCTCCTACAATGAGCAGTTCTTC.